These T cell receptor beta chains were read from a single sample in a study of T cells in Graves' hyperthyroidism and ophthalmopathy. One entry per CDR3 protein results from TCRdb running MiXCR on the multiplex PCR reads. The sample has about 600,000 distinct CDR3 sequences, roughly a sixth seen once. Sequences were obtained from blood. The receptors stem from a woman aged 40 to 49 with Graves' ophthalmopathy. Each CDR3 is given with its conserved first and last residue. D genes are given only for firm matches. Clone sizes are given selectively: once, few, many, or a class where the clone is expanded.

clone_size: many
v_call: TRBV28
d_call: NA
j_call: TRBJ2-7
cdr3_nt: TGTGCCAGCGGAAGAACGACGGGACCCCTAGGCAAGCAGTACTTC
cdr3_aa: CASGRTTGPLGKQYF

clone_size: NA
v_call: TRBV7-9
d_call: TRBD2
j_call: TRBJ2-5
cdr3_nt: TGTGCCAGCAGCCTGGGACTAGCCTTCGAGACCCAGTACTTC
cdr3_aa: CASSLGLAFETQYF

clone_size: NA
v_call: TRBV20-1
d_call: NA
j_call: TRBJ1-4
cdr3_nt: TGCAGTGCTAGAGATTCGGGGGGGTCTGAAAAACTGTTTTTT
cdr3_aa: CSARDSGGSEKLFF

clone_size: many
v_call: TRBV20-1
d_call: TRBD1
j_call: TRBJ1-5
cdr3_nt: TGCAGTGCTACCGATACAGGGGCAAACAATCAGCCCCAGCATTTT
cdr3_aa: CSATDTGANNQPQHF

clone_size: many
v_call: TRBV3-1
d_call: NA
j_call: TRBJ1-1
cdr3_nt: TGTGCCAGCAGTCCTCGGGGAGGTTGGGTTTCGGCTTTCTTT
cdr3_aa: CASSPRGGWVSAFF

clone_size: few
v_call: TRBV27
d_call: NA
j_call: TRBJ1-5
cdr3_nt: TGTGCCAGCAGTCCCGTTTCCCACTGGACCCAGCATTTT
cdr3_aa: CASSPVSHWTQHF

clone_size: few
v_call: TRBV30
d_call: NA
j_call: TRBJ2-5
cdr3_nt: TGTGCCTGGAGTTTCTTGCAAGAGACCCAGTACTTC
cdr3_aa: CAWSFLQETQYF

clone_size: many
v_call: TRBV7-2
d_call: TRBD2
j_call: TRBJ2-3
cdr3_nt: TGTGCCAGCGGACTAGCGGGAGTGGATACGCAGTATTTT
cdr3_aa: CASGLAGVDTQYF

clone_size: many
v_call: TRBV7-3
d_call: TRBD2
j_call: TRBJ2-5
cdr3_nt: TGTGCCAGCAGCTTAACAGCGGGGGGCCCGGGGGAGACCCAGTACTTC
cdr3_aa: CASSLTAGGPGETQYF

clone_size: few
v_call: TRBV4-1
d_call: NA
j_call: TRBJ1-6
cdr3_nt: TGCGCCAGCAGCCAAGGAGCCGGGACCCTCAATTCACCCCTCCACTTT
cdr3_aa: CASSQGAGTLNSPLHF

clone_size: few
v_call: TRBV3-1
d_call: TRBD2
j_call: TRBJ2-3
cdr3_nt: TGTGCCAGCAGCCCTAAGCGGGGCGGTACGCAGTATTTT
cdr3_aa: CASSPKRGGTQYF

clone_size: many
v_call: TRBV20-1
d_call: NA
j_call: TRBJ2-3
cdr3_nt: TGCAGCGCAAAGGAGACGCCCGCCGCTGATACGCAGTATTTT
cdr3_aa: CSAKETPAADTQYF

clone_size: many
v_call: TRBV7-3
d_call: NA
j_call: TRBJ2-5
cdr3_nt: TGTGCCAGCAGCCCCCAGGGTTATCAAGAGACCCAGTACTTC
cdr3_aa: CASSPQGYQETQYF

clone_size: many
v_call: TRBV7-6
d_call: NA
j_call: TRBJ2-1
cdr3_nt: TGTGCCAGCAGCTCCCGCCCCCCGGGACCCAGTCATGAGCAGTTCTTC
cdr3_aa: CASSSRPPGPSHEQFF

clone_size: many
v_call: TRBV5-1
d_call: NA
j_call: TRBJ1-2
cdr3_nt: TGCGCCAGCAGCTTGGTGGCAGGGTATGGCTACACCTTC
cdr3_aa: CASSLVAGYGYTF

clone_size: few
v_call: TRBV20-1
d_call: NA
j_call: TRBJ1-6
cdr3_nt: TGCAGTGCTAGAGACGGTGGCGCGCCCCTCCACTTT
cdr3_aa: CSARDGGAPLHF

clone_size: many
v_call: TRBV6-5
d_call: TRBD2
j_call: TRBJ2-5
cdr3_nt: TGTGCCAGCAGTTACCGTTTAGCGGGGGGGGAGACCCAGTACTTC
cdr3_aa: CASSYRLAGGETQYF

clone_size: many
v_call: TRBV28
d_call: NA
j_call: TRBJ1-5
cdr3_nt: TGTGCCAGCAGTCGCGATCGGAGTCGGGGCAATCAGCCCCAGCATTTT
cdr3_aa: CASSRDRSRGNQPQHF

clone_size: many
v_call: TRBV19
d_call: NA
j_call: TRBJ2-1
cdr3_nt: TGTGCCAGTAGTATAAGTTCGTGGGGGGTAAATGAGCAGTTCTTC
cdr3_aa: CASSISSWGVNEQFF